The clone carrying this TCR beta chain has a handful of counts. What it binds is unknown. Germline V gene sequence: CDR1 SNHLY, CDR2 FYNNEI. The CDR3 has 13 residues. V gave up 8 bases and J gave up 4 bases, with 14 bases separating them. PCR was performed a second time for about 7 to 11 cycles using a sample-barcoded 5' primer and a J-beta primer mix. TCRdb called the 5' RACE reads again in MiXCR, with one record for every CDR3 protein. The sample consists of about 720,000 distinct CDR3 sequences, 25% of them appearing once. These data belong to a study of blood T cells in healthy people across ages. Study observations and caveats: The recorded TCR beta diversity per million T cells decreased in a roughly linear manner with age.

These data were also filed under a second study, of T cells of mothers and their children.

The chain has TRBV2 and TRBJ1-2, with D tentatively TRBD1 (6 bases). Input material: blood. The receptor's source is a boy younger than 18 in good health. The CDR3 region has the DNA TGTGCCAGCTTACAGGGATCGGGCTATGGCTACACCTTC. It translates to CASLQGSGYGYTF. The full variable domain, rest sourced from reference TRBV2 and TRBJ1-2, is EPEVTQTPSHQVTQMGQEVILRCVPISNHLYFYWYRQILGQKVEFLVSFYNNEISEKSEIFDDQFSVERPDGSNFTLKIRSTKLEDSAMYFCASLQGSGYGYTFGSGTRLTVV.